This TCR beta chain was captured in a study of liver allograft versus peripheral blood T cells. As for the study in general: Recipients' peripheral blood T cell receptor repertoires were compared with those in transplanted livers.

As for this clonotype: Antigen: not known.

Findings and limits, study-wide: Reports indicated that T cell receptor repertoires inside liver allografts differed from those in peripheral blood.

TCRdb independently ran MiXCR on the reads; one entry per CDR3 protein. The sample includes about 670 distinct CDR3 sequences, around 39% of them seen just once. The germline gives CDR1 MNHEY, CDR2 SVGEGT. V lost 5 bases to trimming and J lost 5 bases, with 19 bases between them. CDR3 size: 15 residues. The chain employs TRBV6-2 or TRBV6-3 and TRBJ2-7; D remains unclear. This receptor was obtained from a human patient who had a liver transplant. The T cells may come from the graft donor. DNA for the CDR3: TGTGCCAGCAGTACGCGCCCTGGCGGAACAAACGAGCAGTACTTC. Amino acid sequence: CASSTRPGGTNEQYF.